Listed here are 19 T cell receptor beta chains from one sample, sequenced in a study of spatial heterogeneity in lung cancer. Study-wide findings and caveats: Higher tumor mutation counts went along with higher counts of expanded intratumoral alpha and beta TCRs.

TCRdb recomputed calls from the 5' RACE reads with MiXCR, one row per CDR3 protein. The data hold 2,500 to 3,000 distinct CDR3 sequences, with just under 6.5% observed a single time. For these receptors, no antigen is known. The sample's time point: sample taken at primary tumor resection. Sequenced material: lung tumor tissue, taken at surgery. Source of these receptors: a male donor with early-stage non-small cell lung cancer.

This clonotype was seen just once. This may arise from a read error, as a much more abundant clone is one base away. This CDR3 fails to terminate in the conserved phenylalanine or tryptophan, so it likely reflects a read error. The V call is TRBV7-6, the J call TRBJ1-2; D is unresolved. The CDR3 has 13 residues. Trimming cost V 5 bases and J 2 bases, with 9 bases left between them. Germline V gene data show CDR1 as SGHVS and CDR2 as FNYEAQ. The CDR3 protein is CASSPGDNYGYTY. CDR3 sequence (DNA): TGTGCCAGCAGCCCGGGAGACAACTATGGCTACACCTAC.

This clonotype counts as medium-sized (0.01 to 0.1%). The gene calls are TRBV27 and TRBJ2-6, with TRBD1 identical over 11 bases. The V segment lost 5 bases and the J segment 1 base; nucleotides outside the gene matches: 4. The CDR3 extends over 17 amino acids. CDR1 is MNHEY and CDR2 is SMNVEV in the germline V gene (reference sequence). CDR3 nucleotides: TGTGCCAGCAGTGTGGACAGGGGGCGATCTGGGGCCAACGTCCTGACTTTC. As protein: CASSVDRGRSGANVLTF. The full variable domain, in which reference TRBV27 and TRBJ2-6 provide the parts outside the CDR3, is EAQVTQNPRYLITVTGKKLTVTCSQNMNHEYMSWYRQDPGLGLRQIYYSMNVEVTDKGDVPEGYKVSRKEKRNFPLILESPSPNQTSLYFCASSVDRGRSGANVLTFGAGSRLTVL.

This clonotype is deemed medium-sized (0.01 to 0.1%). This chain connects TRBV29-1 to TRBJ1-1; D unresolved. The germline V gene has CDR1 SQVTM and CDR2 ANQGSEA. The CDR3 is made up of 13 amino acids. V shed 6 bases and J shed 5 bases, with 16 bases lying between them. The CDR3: CSVRRPPGTEAFF. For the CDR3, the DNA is TGCAGCGTCCGTCGGCCTCCGGGAACTGAAGCTTTCTTT.

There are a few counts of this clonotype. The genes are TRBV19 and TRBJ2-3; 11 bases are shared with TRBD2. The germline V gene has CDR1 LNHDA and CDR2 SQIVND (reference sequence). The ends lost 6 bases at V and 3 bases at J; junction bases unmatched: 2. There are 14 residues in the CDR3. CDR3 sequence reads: CASRRTSGTDTQYF. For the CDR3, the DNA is TGTGCCAGTAGGAGGACTAGCGGGACAGATACGCAGTATTTT.

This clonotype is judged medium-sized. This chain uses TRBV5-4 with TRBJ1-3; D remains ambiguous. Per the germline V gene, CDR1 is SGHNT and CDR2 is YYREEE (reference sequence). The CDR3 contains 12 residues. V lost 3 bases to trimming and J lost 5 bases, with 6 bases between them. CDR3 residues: CASSYDRNTIYF. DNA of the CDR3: TGTGCCAGCAGCTACGACAGAAACACCATATATTTT.

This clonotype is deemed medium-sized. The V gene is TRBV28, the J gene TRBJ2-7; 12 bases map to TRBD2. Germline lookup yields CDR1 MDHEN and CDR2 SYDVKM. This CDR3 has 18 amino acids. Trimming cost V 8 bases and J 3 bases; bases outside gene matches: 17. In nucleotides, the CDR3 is TGTGCCAGCCGGGGACGGGCCTGGACTAGCGGGACCGACTACGAGCAGTACTTC. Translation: CASRGRAWTSGTDYEQYF.

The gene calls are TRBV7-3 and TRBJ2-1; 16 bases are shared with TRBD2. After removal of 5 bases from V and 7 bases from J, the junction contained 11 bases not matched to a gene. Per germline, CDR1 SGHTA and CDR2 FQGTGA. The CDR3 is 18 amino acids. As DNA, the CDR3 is TGTGCCAGCAGCAACCCCGGGACTAGCGGGAGGGCCGGTAATGAGCAGTTCTTC. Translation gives CASSNPGTSGRAGNEQFF.

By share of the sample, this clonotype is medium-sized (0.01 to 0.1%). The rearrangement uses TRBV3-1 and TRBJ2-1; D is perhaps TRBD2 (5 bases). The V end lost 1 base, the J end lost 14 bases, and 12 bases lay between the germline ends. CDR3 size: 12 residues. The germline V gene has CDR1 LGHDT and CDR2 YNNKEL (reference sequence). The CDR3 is CASSQGAGVEFF. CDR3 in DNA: TGTGCCAGCAGCCAAGGAGCCGGGGTGGAGTTCTTC.

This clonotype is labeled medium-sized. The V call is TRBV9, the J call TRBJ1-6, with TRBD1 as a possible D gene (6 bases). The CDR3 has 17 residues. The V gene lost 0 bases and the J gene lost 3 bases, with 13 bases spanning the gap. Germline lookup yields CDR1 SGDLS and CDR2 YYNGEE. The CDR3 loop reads CASSVAAGAIYNSPLHF. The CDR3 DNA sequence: TGTGCCAGCAGCGTAGCGGCAGGGGCAATCTATAATTCACCCCTCCACTTT.

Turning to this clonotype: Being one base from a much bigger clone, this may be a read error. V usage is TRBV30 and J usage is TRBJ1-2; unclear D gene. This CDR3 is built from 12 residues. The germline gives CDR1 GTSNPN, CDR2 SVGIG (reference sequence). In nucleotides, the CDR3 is TGTGCCTGGAGTGTATATAACTATGGCTACATCTTC. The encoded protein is CAWSVYNYGYIF.

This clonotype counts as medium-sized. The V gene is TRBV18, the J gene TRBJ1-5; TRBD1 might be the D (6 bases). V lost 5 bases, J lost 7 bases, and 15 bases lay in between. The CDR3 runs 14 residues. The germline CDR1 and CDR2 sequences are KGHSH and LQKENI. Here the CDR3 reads CASSSRKQGQPQHF. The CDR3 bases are TGTGCCAGCTCATCAAGAAAACAGGGCCAGCCCCAGCATTTT.

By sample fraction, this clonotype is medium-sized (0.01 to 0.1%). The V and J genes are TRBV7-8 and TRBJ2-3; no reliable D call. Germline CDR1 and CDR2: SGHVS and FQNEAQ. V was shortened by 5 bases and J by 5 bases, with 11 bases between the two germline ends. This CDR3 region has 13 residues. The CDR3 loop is CASSKGPVDTQYF. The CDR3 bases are TGTGCCAGCAGCAAAGGGCCCGTAGATACGCAGTATTTT.

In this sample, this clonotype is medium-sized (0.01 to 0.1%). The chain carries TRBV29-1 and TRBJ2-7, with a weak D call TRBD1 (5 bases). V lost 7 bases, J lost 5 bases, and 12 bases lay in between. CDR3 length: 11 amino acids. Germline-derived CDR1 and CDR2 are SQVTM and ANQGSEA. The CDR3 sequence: CSARRGDEQYF. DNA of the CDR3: TGCAGCGCCCGAAGGGGTGACGAGCAGTACTTC.

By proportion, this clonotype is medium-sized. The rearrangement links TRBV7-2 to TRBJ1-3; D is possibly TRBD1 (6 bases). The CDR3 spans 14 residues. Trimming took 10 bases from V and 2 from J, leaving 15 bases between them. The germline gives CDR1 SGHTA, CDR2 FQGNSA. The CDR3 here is CATEDRVAGNTIYF. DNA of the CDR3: TGTGCCACCGAGGACAGAGTCGCTGGAAACACCATATATTTT.

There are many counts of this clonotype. The CDR3 bases are TGTGCCAGTAGTATGGACCTACTGTACCAAGAGACCCAGTACTTC. Residues: CASSMDLLYQETQYF. V and J are TRBV19 and TRBJ2-5; D remains unclear. The V end lost 3 bases, the J end lost 0 bases, and 11 bases lay between the germline ends. CDR1 is LNHDA, CDR2 SQIVND, per germline (reference sequence). CDR3 length: 15 residues.

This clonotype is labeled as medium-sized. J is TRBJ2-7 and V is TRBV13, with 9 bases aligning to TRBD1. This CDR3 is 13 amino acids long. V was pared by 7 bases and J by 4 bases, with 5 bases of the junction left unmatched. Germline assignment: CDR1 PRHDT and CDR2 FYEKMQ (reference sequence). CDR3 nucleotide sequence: TGTGCCAGCAACCGACAGGGGGGGTACGAGCAGTACTTC. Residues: CASNRQGGYEQYF. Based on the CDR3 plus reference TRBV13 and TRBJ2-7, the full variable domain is AAGVIQSPRHLIKEKRETATLKCYPIPRHDTVYWYQQGPGQDPQFLISFYEKMQSDKGSIPDRFSAQQFSDYHSELNMSSLELGDSALYFCASNRQGGYEQYFGPGTRLTVT.

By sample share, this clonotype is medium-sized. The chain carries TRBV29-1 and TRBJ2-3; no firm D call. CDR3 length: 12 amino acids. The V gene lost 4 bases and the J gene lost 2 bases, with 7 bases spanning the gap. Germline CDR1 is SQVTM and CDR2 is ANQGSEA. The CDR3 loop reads CSVVPNTDTQYF. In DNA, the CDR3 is TGCAGCGTTGTCCCTAACACAGATACGCAGTATTTT.

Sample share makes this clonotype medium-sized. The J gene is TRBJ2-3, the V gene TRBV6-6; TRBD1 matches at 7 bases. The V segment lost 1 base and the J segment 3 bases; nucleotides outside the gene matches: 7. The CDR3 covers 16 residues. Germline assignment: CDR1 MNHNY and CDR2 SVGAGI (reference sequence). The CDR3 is CASSYFEPTGTDTQYF. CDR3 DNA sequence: TGTGCCAGCAGTTACTTCGAACCGACAGGGACAGATACGCAGTATTTT.

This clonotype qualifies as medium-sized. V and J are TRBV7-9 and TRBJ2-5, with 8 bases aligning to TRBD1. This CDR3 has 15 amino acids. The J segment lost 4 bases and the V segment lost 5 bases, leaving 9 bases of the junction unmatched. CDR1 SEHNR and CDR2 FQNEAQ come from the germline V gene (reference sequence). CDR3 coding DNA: TGTGCCAGCAGCCCAACCGGGACAGGAGGAGAGACCCAGTACTTC. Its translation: CASSPTGTGGETQYF.